A selection of T cell receptor beta chains follows, all from one sample in a study of response to subunit inactivated influenza vaccine. TCRdb ran MiXCR on the RT-PCR reads and lists one entry per CDR3 protein. The sample gives 550,000 to 800,000 distinct CDR3 sequences, more than 15% of which show up once; 11% is in the top ten. Sequencing used PBMCs from blood, obtained 11 to 12 days after vaccination. All receptors derive from a man aged 50 or older who received an inactivated influenza vaccine. CDR3s include the opening cysteine and the closing phenylalanine or tryptophan. Each record gives: J gene, V gene, CDR3 length, clone size, D gene, CDR3 DNA, CDR3 protein. D genes are given only for firm matches. The size of a clone is reported for some rows only, either as once, few or many, or as a class for expanded clones.

TRBJ2-2,TRBV7-8,13,few,-,TGTGCCAGCAGATCGCAGTACACCGGGGAGCTGTTTTTT,CASRSQYTGELFF
TRBJ2-2,TRBV5-1,14,-,-,TGCGCCAGCACCTTGGAGAGGGGCACCGGGGAGCTGTTTTTT,CASTLERGTGELFF
TRBJ1-1,TRBV18,14,-,-,TGTGCCAGCTCAGGAGCAGGCGTTTTTATTGAAGCTTTCTTT,CASSGAGVFIEAFF
TRBJ1-1,TRBV7-8,14,many,TRBD1,TGTGCCAGCAGCGCAGACAGGGTGGTAGCTGAAGCTTTCTTT,CASSADRVVAEAFF
TRBJ2-5,TRBV3-1,14,few,TRBD2,TGTGCCAGCAGCCCCCCGGGGGGGGGAGAGACCCAGTACTTC,CASSPPGGGETQYF
TRBJ2-1,TRBV20-1,17,many,-,TGCAGTGCTAGAGATCCCGGCTCGAGGGGGGGTATTAATGAGCAGTTCTTC,CSARDPGSRGGINEQFF
TRBJ2-1,TRBV24-1,17,few,-,TGTGCCACCAGTGATTTCCGACCCGACAAGAACTACAATGAGCAGTTCTTC,CATSDFRPDKNYNEQFF
TRBJ2-3,TRBV28,14,few,-,TGTGCCAGCAGTGGACAGTTGAGCACAGATACGCAGTATTTT,CASSGQLSTDTQYF
TRBJ1-1,TRBV29-1,13,few,TRBD1,TGCAGCGCGCTGCCGTTACAGGGGACTGAAGCTTTCTTT,CSALPLQGTEAFF
TRBJ2-6,TRBV15,15,few,-,TGTGCCACCAGCAGAGCAGGGACTGGGGCCAACGTCCTGACTTTC,CATSRAGTGANVLTF
TRBJ2-2,TRBV7-6,14,-,-,TGTGCCAGCAGCCCATGGGATTACACCGGGGAGCTGTTTTTT,CASSPWDYTGELFF
TRBJ2-7,TRBV20-1,15,-,TRBD2,TGCAGTGCTAGAGATCCGGGACTAGCGGGGTTCGGGCAGTACTTC,CSARDPGLAGFGQYF
TRBJ2-4,TRBV5-6,14,-,-,TGTGCCAGCAGCTTGGAGGTGGGGCGAAACATTCAGTACTTC,CASSLEVGRNIQYF
TRBJ2-1,TRBV5-1,13,-,-,TGCGCCAGCAGCTTAAGAACAGGTAATGAGCAGTTCTTC,CASSLRTGNEQFF
TRBJ2-1,TRBV6-1,14,few,TRBD2,TGTGCCAGCAGTGACCAAACTAGCGCCAATGAGCAGTTCTTC,CASSDQTSANEQFF
TRBJ2-2,TRBV12-3/TRBV12-4,15,many,-,TGTGCCAGCATCGACGGGGGTTTCAACACCGGGGAGCTGTTTTTT,CASIDGGFNTGELFF
TRBJ2-2,TRBV5-1,15,few,TRBD1,TGCGCCAGCAGCCCCCAGGGACAGGGCCTCGGGGAGCTGTTTTTT,CASSPQGQGLGELFF
TRBJ2-3,TRBV20-1,14,few,TRBD2,TGCAGTGCCACTCGACTAGCGTCCACAGATACGCAGTATTTT,CSATRLASTDTQYF
TRBJ2-2,TRBV25-1,15,-,-,TGTGCCAGCCAGATTGGCAGGAGTAACACCGGGGAGCTGTTTTTT,CASQIGRSNTGELFF
TRBJ2-7,TRBV5-1,13,few,TRBD1,TGCGCCAGCAACCGGGACAGAGAAAACGAGCAGTACTTC,CASNRDRENEQYF
TRBJ2-2,TRBV4-1,14,-,-,TGCGCCAGCAGCCAAGATGGGGGCACCGGGGAGCTGTTTTTT,CASSQDGGTGELFF
TRBJ1-2,TRBV29-1,13,few,TRBD1,TGCAGCGTTGCGGACAGGGGAGTATATGGCTACACCTTC,CSVADRGVYGYTF
TRBJ2-7,TRBV6-1,12,few,-,TGTGCCAGCAGGGAAGGGGGTTACGAGCAGTACTTC,CASREGGYEQYF
TRBJ1-5,TRBV6-2/TRBV6-3,14,-,-,TGTGCCAGCAGGGCCGACAGGTCCAATCAGCCCCAGCATTTT,CASRADRSNQPQHF
TRBJ1-5,TRBV12-3/TRBV12-4,12,-,-,TGTGCCAGCACTACCTTCGGGGACCTCCCGCATTTT,CASTTFGDLPHF
TRBJ2-1,TRBV4-2,15,-,TRBD2,TGTGCCAGCAGCCAAGATGTGAAGACTAGCGGGGCCCAGTTCTTC,CASSQDVKTSGAQFF
TRBJ1-2,TRBV13,15,-,-,TGTGCCAGCAGCTTAGGATCTGGGGGCTACTATGGCTACACCTTC,CASSLGSGGYYGYTF
TRBJ2-5,TRBV15,15,-,-,TGTGCCACCAGCAGAGACAGGACGGTACAAGAGACCCAGTACTTC,CATSRDRTVQETQYF
TRBJ2-2,TRBV5-1,17,few,-,TGCGCCAGCAGCTTGGCTATTTCGGGGATGTCGACCGGGGAGCTGTTTTTT,CASSLAISGMSTGELFF
TRBJ2-3,TRBV10-3,13,few,TRBD2,TGTGCCATCAGTAGCGGGACCCTTTCTTCACAGTATTTT,CAISSGTLSSQYF
TRBJ2-2,TRBV24-1,15,few,TRBD1,TGTGCCACCAGTTACACTGGACAGGACACCGGGGAGCTGTTTTTT,CATSYTGQDTGELFF
TRBJ2-1,TRBV18,13,-,-,TGTGCCAGCTCACCTCGGGGCGGCGATGAGCAGTTCTTC,CASSPRGGDEQFF
TRBJ1-3,TRBV5-1,14,-,-,TGCGCCAGTGGAAAAGGGGGGTCCGGAAACACCATATATTTT,CASGKGGSGNTIYF
TRBJ2-7,TRBV7-2,14,many,TRBD2,TGTGCCAGCAGCAAAAATAGCGGGAGCTACGAGCAGTACTTC,CASSKNSGSYEQYF
TRBJ2-3,TRBV12-3/TRBV12-4,16,-,-,TGTGCCAGCAGCCGTGGGACACAACTTAGCACAGATACGCAGTATTTT,CASSRGTQLSTDTQYF
TRBJ1-3,TRBV12-3/TRBV12-4,14,-,-,TGTGCCAGCAATTGGGGGATCTCTGGAAACACCATATATTTT,CASNWGISGNTIYF
TRBJ2-5,TRBV4-3,14,few,-,TGCGCCAGCAGCCATTTCGGGACTGGAGAGACCCAGTACTTC,CASSHFGTGETQYF
TRBJ2-2,TRBV24-1,13,few,-,TGTGCCACCAGTGTCCAGTACACCGGGGAGCTGTTTTTT,CATSVQYTGELFF
TRBJ2-2,TRBV5-1,15,many,TRBD1,TGCGCCAGCAGCCGGGACAGGATCGGCACCGGGGAGCTGTTTTTT,CASSRDRIGTGELFF
TRBJ1-2,TRBV29-1,12,few,TRBD1,TGCAGCGTGGACAGGGGTGTCCGTGGCTACACCTTC,CSVDRGVRGYTF
TRBJ1-1,TRBV28,13,many,-,TGTGCCAGCAGCCGCGACTGGGACACTGAAGCTTTCTTT,CASSRDWDTEAFF
TRBJ2-1,TRBV20-1,13,-,-,TGCAGTGCTAGAGGGCAGCAGAACAATGAGCAGTTCTTC,CSARGQQNNEQFF
TRBJ2-5,TRBV20-1,17,-,-,TGCAGTGCTAGAGCAGGCTCCAAGGCGGAGGGCGCGGAGACCCAGTACTTC,CSARAGSKAEGAETQYF
TRBJ2-5,TRBV24-1,17,few,TRBD2,TGTGCCACCAGTGATTTTTCGAGCGGGGACCGGAGAGAGACCCAGTACTTC,CATSDFSSGDRRETQYF
TRBJ2-2,TRBV5-6,13,few,-,TGTGCCAGCAGCTTGTCTGGCCACGGGGAGCTGTTTTTT,CASSLSGHGELFF
TRBJ2-3,TRBV28,17,few,TRBD2,TGTGCCAGCAGTTCAACCGGGACTAGCTTCAGCACAGATACGCAGTATTTT,CASSSTGTSFSTDTQYF
TRBJ1-6,TRBV6-5,13,few,-,TGTGCCAGCAGTTACAGGGGGGGCTCACCCCTCCACTTT,CASSYRGGSPLHF
TRBJ2-6,TRBV6-2/TRBV6-3,16,-,TRBD1,TGTGCCAGCCGGGGACAGGATTCTCTGGCAGCCAACGTCCTGACTTTC,CASRGQDSLAANVLTF
TRBJ2-1,TRBV5-1,13,few,-,TGCGCCAGCAGACGGGACATTAACAATGAGCAGTTCTTC,CASRRDINNEQFF
TRBJ2-3,TRBV10-3,16,many,TRBD2,TGTGCCATCAGTGAGCAAAGCGGGGGAGGCACAGATACGCAGTATTTT,CAISEQSGGGTDTQYF
TRBJ2-4,TRBV12-3/TRBV12-4,15,few,TRBD2,TGTGCCAGCAGAGCGGGATTCATTGCGGGAAACATTCAGTACTTC,CASRAGFIAGNIQYF
TRBJ2-4,TRBV20-1,13,few,-,TGCAGTGCTAGTTCGGTGGCCAAAAACATTCAGTACTTC,CSASSVAKNIQYF
TRBJ1-1,TRBV10-3,12,-,-,TGTGCCATCAGTGAGGCTTACACTGAAGCTTTCTTT,CAISEAYTEAFF
TRBJ2-1,TRBV3-1,17,few,TRBD2,TGTGCCAGCAGCCTCGTGGGCGGGACTAGCTGGGGTCGGGTGCAGTTCTTC,CASSLVGGTSWGRVQFF